A single sample is the source of the 9 T cell receptor beta chains below, sequenced in a study of blood T cell repertoires in COVID-19 (dated by TCRdb to 2018 to 2021). Library generation was performed with the immunoSEQ multiplex PCR assay. TCRdb re-hosts the immuneACCESS table, in-frame sequences only. Its copies lack some clones; in the studies checked, an unresolved V gene accounts for under half of them, and the cause for the rest is not known. For this sample there are a few hundred thousand clones; 80% to 90% appear just once. The ten largest clones take up approximately 3% of the sample. The source material was PBMCs or T cells enriched from blood (not recorded which). The receptors stem from a woman between 45 and 65 years old in a cohort exposed to, infected with or recovered from COVID-19 (not recorded which).

The gene calls are TRBV19 and TRBJ1-1; a weak D match, TRBD1 (5 bases). The CDR3 covers 14 residues. Germline V gene lookup returns CDR1 LNHDA and CDR2 SQIVND (reference sequence). V shed 1 base and J shed 7 bases, with 13 bases lying between them. The CDR3 region is CASSIVQGGGEAFF. CDR3 bases: TGTGCCAGTAGTATAGTCCAGGGTGGCGGTGAAGCTTTCTTT.

This chain uses TRBV29-1 with TRBJ2-7; D perhaps matches TRBD2 (5 bases). Germline values: CDR1 SQVTM, CDR2 ANQGSEA. CDR3 length: 13 residues. V lost 0 bases to trimming and J lost 6 bases, with 12 bases between them. The CDR3 coding sequence is TGCAGCGTTGAAGATCTTCACCGGGGCGAGCAGTACTTC. Its protein is CSVEDLHRGEQYF.

V and J are TRBV4-3 and TRBJ2-1; D is perhaps TRBD1 (6 bases). The CDR3 totals 17 residues. V was clipped by 1 base and J by 5 bases, with 18 bases between them. Per germline, CDR1 LGHNA and CDR2 YSLEER. Here the CDR3 reads CASSQGAWQGSHNEQFF. CDR3 in DNA: TGCGCCAGCAGCCAAGGGGCATGGCAGGGGTCCCACAATGAGCAGTTCTTC.

This chain links TRBV18 with TRBJ1-2, with TRBD1 matching over 7 bases. Germline CDR1 is KGHSH and CDR2 is LQKENI. The CDR3 extends over 17 amino acids. Trimming cost V 3 bases and J 2 bases; bases outside gene matches: 12. The CDR3 coding sequence is TGTGCCAGCTCACCTTCCGGTGGGACAGCGATGAACTATGGCTACACCTTC. Translating gives CASSPSGGTAMNYGYTF.

The V gene is TRBV3-1 (or the pseudogene TRBV3-2), the J gene TRBJ1-2, with 7 positions matching TRBD1. V trimming: 7 bases; J trimming: 2 bases; junction bases outside the gene matches: 13. The CDR3 loop spans 16 amino acids. Looked up from germline, CDR1 is LGHDT and CDR2 is YNNKEL (reference sequence). The CDR3 DNA reads as TGTGCCAGCACGTCCGGGACAGAGGTCCCAAACTATGGCTACACCTTC. This codes for CASTSGTEVPNYGYTF.

This clone was seen more than once but under ten times. The J gene is TRBJ1-6, the V gene TRBV4-2; TRBD1 agrees at 7 bases. J was trimmed by 4 bases and V by 4 bases; bases with no gene match: 7. Looked up from germline, CDR1 is LGHNA and CDR2 is YNFKEQ. CDR3 length: 16 amino acids. For the CDR3, the DNA is TGTGCCAGCAGCCTCGGGACAGTAACATATAATTCACCCCTCCACTTT. Translating gives CASSLGTVTYNSPLHF.

V and J are TRBV5-1 and TRBJ2-1, with TRBD2 identical over 7 bases. The CDR3 has 15 amino acids. Trimming at V came to 2 bases and at J to 2 bases, leaving 4 bases not matched to a gene. The germline gives CDR1 SGHRS, CDR2 YFSETQ. CDR3 protein: CASSLGGGTYNEQFF. CDR3 bases: TGCGCCAGCAGCTTAGGCGGGGGTACCTACAATGAGCAGTTCTTC.

For the CDR3, the DNA is TGTGCCAGCAGCGGGCGGCCCGCGGACGGGGAGCTGTTTTTT. It encodes CASSGRPADGELFF. This chain connects TRBV9 to TRBJ2-2; no reliable D call. Trimming stripped 3 bases from V and 7 bases from J, with 13 bases between. CDR3 size: 14 residues. Germline V lookup: CDR1 SGDLS, CDR2 YYNGEE.

The chain employs TRBV6-2 or TRBV6-3 and TRBJ1-6; 8 nucleotides agree with TRBD1. With 3 bases clipped from V and 8 bases from J, the junction kept 6 bases outside the gene matches. Germline CDR1 is MNHEY and CDR2 is SVGEGT. The length of the CDR3 is 15 residues. The CDR3 DNA is TGTGCCAGCAGTTATCTTGGGACAGGATATTCACCCCTCCACTTT. This sequence encodes CASSYLGTGYSPLHF.